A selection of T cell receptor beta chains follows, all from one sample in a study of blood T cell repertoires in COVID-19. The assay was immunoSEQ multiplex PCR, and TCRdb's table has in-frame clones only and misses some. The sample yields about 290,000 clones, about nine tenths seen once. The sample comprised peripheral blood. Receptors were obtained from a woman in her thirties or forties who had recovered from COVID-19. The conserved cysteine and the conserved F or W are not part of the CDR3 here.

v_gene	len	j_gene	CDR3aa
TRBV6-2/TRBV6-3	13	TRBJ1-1	ASSWGKTGGTEAF
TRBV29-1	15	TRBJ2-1	SVEAGTSGRAGNEQF
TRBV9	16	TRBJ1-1	ASSVGAGAGYSGTEAF
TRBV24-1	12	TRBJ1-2	ATSGPPGNYGYT
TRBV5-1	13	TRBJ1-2	ASSRGTERGYGYT
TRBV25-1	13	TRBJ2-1	ASSESGVAGDEQF
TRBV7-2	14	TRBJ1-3	ASSLTGTGASNTIY
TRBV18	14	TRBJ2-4	ASSPPTGQGENIQY
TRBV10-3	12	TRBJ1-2	AIKGTGEPYGYT
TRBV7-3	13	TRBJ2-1	ASSPIAGAYNEQF